Presented here are 16 T cell receptor beta chains from one specimen sequenced in a study of cytomegalovirus exposure and HLA in healthy donors. The PCR contained 60 Vbeta and 13 Jbeta primers. Sequencing used immunoSEQ multiplex PCR; TCRdb keeps in-frame clones, though not all of them. The sample shows about 130,000 clones, about three quarters of them seen only once. The source material was PBMCs. These receptors were collected from a middle-aged man in good health and CMV-seronegative.

The CDR3 loop reads CATSEGRGIDTEAFF. CDR3 sequence (DNA): TGTGCCACCAGCGAGGGGCGGGGGATTGACACTGAAGCTTTCTTT. The chain links TRBV15 to TRBJ1-1; tentative D call: TRBD1 (5 bases). Germline V gene data show CDR1 as LNHNV and CDR2 as YYDKDF (reference sequence). This CDR3 is built from 15 residues. Trimming left V 5 bases short and J 3 bases short, with 16 bases between. The complete variable domain, with remaining parts taken from reference TRBV15 and TRBJ1-1, reads DAMVIQNPRYQVTQFGKPVTLSCSQTLNHNVMYWYQQKSSQAPKLLFHYYDKDFNNEADTPDNFQSRRPNTSFCFLDIRSPGLGDTAMYLCATSEGRGIDTEAFFGQGTRLTVV.

This rearrangement joins TRBV25-1 to TRBJ2-5, with 7 bases identical to TRBD2. The V segment lost 5 bases and the J segment 2 bases; nucleotides outside the gene matches: 8. Germline-derived CDR1 and CDR2 are MGHDK and SYGVNS. This CDR3 contains 15 residues. The CDR3 DNA reads TGTGCCAGCAGTCCCTCCTCGGGAGGACAAGAGACCCAGTACTTC. Protein: CASSPSSGGQETQYF.

The CDR3 loop reads CASSAKGALAKNIQYF. The CDR3 DNA reads as TGTGCCAGCAGTGCCAAGGGGGCCCTAGCCAAAAACATTCAGTACTTC. J is TRBJ2-4 and V is TRBV6-1; 7 nucleotides align to TRBD1. Germline loops: CDR1 MNHNS, CDR2 SASEGT. There are 16 residues in the CDR3. Trimming removed 4 bases from V and 0 bases from J; junction bases left unmatched: 6.

The chain uses TRBV15 and TRBJ1-6; D is unresolved. The CDR3 extends over 14 amino acids. The V gene lost 0 bases and the J gene lost 4 bases, with 4 bases spanning the gap. Per germline, CDR1 LNHNV and CDR2 YYDKDF (reference sequence). The CDR3 nucleotides read TGTGCCACCAGCAGAGAGAGGTATAATTCACCCCTCCACTTT. Its protein is CATSRERYNSPLHF. Combining the CDR3 with reference TRBV15 and TRBJ1-6 gives the whole variable domain DAMVIQNPRYQVTQFGKPVTLSCSQTLNHNVMYWYQQKSSQAPKLLFHYYDKDFNNEADTPDNFQSRRPNTSFCFLDIRSPGLGDTAMYLCATSRERYNSPLHFGNGTRLTVT.

This clone was seen a handful of times. The J gene is TRBJ2-7, the V gene TRBV5-4; possible D gene TRBD2, 7 bases. CDR3 size: 15 residues. In germline, CDR1 is SGHNT, CDR2 YYREEE (reference sequence). Trimming removed 4 bases from V and 6 bases from J, with 20 bases in between. In nucleotides, the CDR3 is TGTGCCAGCAGCCCCAAAGGGGGGGGACTGGGCGAGCAGTACTTC. This sequence encodes CASSPKGGGLGEQYF.

This chain joins TRBV5-1 and TRBJ2-5; tentatively, D is TRBD1 (6 bases). The germline V and J ends were trimmed by 8 bases and 0 bases, with 17 bases remaining between them. Per germline, CDR1 SGHRS and CDR2 YFSETQ. The CDR3 runs to 15 residues. CDR3 protein: CASRVQGNYQETQYF. The CDR3 coding sequence is TGCGCCAGTAGGGTCCAGGGGAACTACCAAGAGACCCAGTACTTC.

As for this clone: A read error may account for a junction end that differs from germline. V usage is TRBV4-2 and J usage is TRBJ1-2; no definite D call. From germline, CDR1 is LGHNA and CDR2 YNFKEQ. The CDR3 is 13 residues long. CDR3 DNA sequence: TGTGCCAGCAGCCAAGATCACGTTTGGAGGGTCCTCTTC. It encodes CASSQDHVWRVLF.

This chain joins TRBV5-1 and TRBJ2-7; 9 bases match TRBD1. The CDR3 has 15 residues. With 3 bases clipped from V and 2 bases from J, the junction kept 6 bases outside the gene matches. Per germline, CDR1 SGHRS and CDR2 YFSETQ. CDR3 bases: TGCGCCAGCAGCTCGAATACAGGGGGCCCCTACGAGCAGTACTTC. Protein product: CASSSNTGGPYEQYF. Supplemented by reference TRBV5-1 and TRBJ2-7, the full variable domain reads KAGVTQTPRYLIKTRGQQVTLSCSPISGHRSVSWYQQTPGQGLQFLFEYFSETQRNKGNFPGRFSGRQFSNSRSEMNVSTLELGDSALYLCASSSNTGGPYEQYFGPGTRLTVT.

The sample holds a few counts of this clone. V usage is TRBV5-1 and J usage is TRBJ2-5, with TRBD2 matching 8 bases. V lost 1 base and J lost 5; bases outside the gene matches: 4. Per germline, CDR1 SGHRS and CDR2 YFSETQ. There are 14 residues in the CDR3. The CDR3 bases are TGCGCCAGCAGCTTGAGGACTAGCCCCGAGACCCAGTACTTC. It codes for CASSLRTSPETQYF.

The CDR3 here is CASSLQAPTDTQYF. CDR3 sequence (DNA): TGCGCCAGCAGCTTACAGGCTCCAACAGATACGCAGTATTTT. The gene calls are TRBV5-1 and TRBJ2-3; perhaps TRBD1 as D (5 bases). The CDR3 runs to 14 residues. Germline CDR1 reads SGHRS; CDR2 reads YFSETQ. V lost 2 bases, J lost 3 bases, and 10 bases lay in between.

CDR3 nucleotides: TGTGCCAGCAGTCGAAGACAGTCCTTTAATGAAAAACTGTTTTTT. This translates into CASSRRQSFNEKLFF. The chain carries TRBV2 and TRBJ1-4, with D tentatively TRBD1 (5 bases). The CDR3 has 15 residues. V lost 5 bases, J lost 4 bases, and 14 bases lay in between. Germline CDR1 is SNHLY and CDR2 is FYNNEI. Full variable domain (remainder filled in from reference TRBV2 and TRBJ1-4): EPEVTQTPSHQVTQMGQEVILRCVPISNHLYFYWYRQILGQKVEFLVSFYNNEISEKSEIFDDQFSVERPDGSNFTLKIRSTKLEDSAMYFCASSRRQSFNEKLFFGSGTQLSVL.

The V and J genes are TRBV10-2 and TRBJ1-2; D is unclear. Germline V gene sequence: CDR1 WSHSY, CDR2 SAAADI. The CDR3 runs 15 residues. Trimming pared 0 bases from V and 7 bases from J, leaving 15 bases between. This chain's CDR3 is CASSESDTDGVGYTF. DNA of the CDR3: TGCGCCAGCAGTGAGTCGGATACAGACGGGGTTGGCTACACCTTC.

V is TRBV12-5 and J is TRBJ1-1; D is possibly TRBD1 (5 bases). This CDR3 comprises 13 residues. V lost 4 bases and J 5 bases, leaving 11 bases between the germline ends. Germline V gene data show CDR1 as LGHNT and CDR2 as FRNRAP. CDR3 in amino acids: CASGSGLLTEAFF. CDR3 in DNA: TGTGCTAGTGGTTCAGGGTTACTGACTGAAGCTTTCTTT.

V gene TRBV29-1 combines with J gene TRBJ1-5; D is uncertain. The CDR3 is made up of 13 amino acids. Germline assignment: CDR1 SQVTM and CDR2 ANQGSEA. The V end lost 4 bases, the J end lost 0 bases, and 7 bases lay between the germline ends. CDR3 DNA sequence: TGCAGCGTTGCTGAGAATAGCAATCAGCCCCAGCATTTT. The encoded protein is CSVAENSNQPQHF.

This clone was seen just once. The rearrangement joins TRBV10-3 to TRBJ2-5, with TRBD1 matching over 9 bases. Judging by the DNA end, TRBJ2-7 fits better; the J call may be wrong. Per the germline V gene, CDR1 is ENHRY and CDR2 is SYGVKD. The CDR3 has 12 residues. The CDR3 DNA sequence: TGTGCCATCTGGACAGGGGACTACGAGCAGTACTTC. It encodes CAIWTGDYEQYF.

The chain employs TRBV5-1 and TRBJ2-7, with D possibly TRBD1 on 5 matching bases. Trimming shortened V by 1 base and J by 6 bases, and 8 bases separated the two germline ends. CDR3 length: 12 amino acids. The germline CDR1 and CDR2 sequences are SGHRS and YFSETQ. The CDR3 bases are TGCGCCAGCAGCTTGACAGGTGGCGAGCAGTACTTC. Translated: CASSLTGGEQYF.